This T cell receptor (beta chain) was profiled in a study of identical twins. Study-wide points: Insertions were fewer in abundant cord blood beta clonotypes, whereas memory repertoires showed none of this pattern. Instead of following the same donors, the conclusions were based on cross-sectional statistical analysis.

This clonotype occurred a few times. The target antigen is unknown. CDR3 length: 14 amino acids. Germline V gene data show CDR1 as MNHEY and CDR2 as SVGEGT. The V gene lost 3 bases and the J gene lost 6 bases, with 14 bases spanning the gap. Unique molecular identifiers were in the cDNA, with template-switch universal primer binding. TCRdb fed the 5' RACE reads into MiXCR, producing one record per CDR3 protein. In the table there are about 720,000 distinct CDR3 sequences, more than 6.5% of which are singletons. A further study also used this sample, focusing on yellow fever vaccine responses in identical twins.

The chain carries TRBV6-2 or TRBV6-3 and TRBJ2-5, with D uncertain. The receptor comes from a woman under 30 in good health. The sample consisted of PBMCs. The CDR3 spells CASSYDGTRKTQYF. CDR3 DNA: TGTGCCAGCAGTTATGACGGAACGAGAAAGACCCAGTACTTC.